The present T cell receptor (beta chain) was sequenced within a study of cytomegalovirus exposure and HLA in healthy donors. Study summary: The early release's HLA-typed donors yielded 78 million or so unique TCRs.

This CDR3 is 18 amino acids long. J was trimmed by 0 bases and V by 5 bases; bases with no gene match: 14. Germline-derived CDR1 and CDR2 are SGHNT and YYREEE (reference sequence). A multiplex PCR was run with 60 Vbeta primers and 13 Jbeta primers. Only in-frame clones appear in the TCRdb table, and some are missing; sequencing was by immunoSEQ multiplex PCR. The table lists 140,000 to 150,000 clones, 84% of them singletons. The V call is TRBV5-4, the J call TRBJ2-1, with 7 bases matching TRBD2. The sample consisted of PBMCs. The sequence came from a boy between 2 and 10 years old in good health and CMV-seronegative. For the CDR3, the DNA is TGTGCCAGCAGATCTGGACTAGGTGGGGCGAGCTCCTACAATGAGCAGTTCTTC. This encodes CASRSGLGGASSYNEQFF.